Here is one T cell receptor (beta chain) with its context. As yet, its antigen is unknown. Nobody among the patients had been given any treatment before thyroid surgery. The record originates from a study of metastatic and nonmetastatic thyroid tumors. TCRdb re-called the PCR reads with MiXCR. The top ten clones hold roughly a tenth of a sample with fewer than 35,000 clones, over 15% of them seen once. Study observations and caveats: Reported TCR beta diversity, measured in blood and tumor, was significantly higher for malignant thyroid tumors than for benign nodules.

Trimming took 5 bases from V and 7 from J; bases not matched to a gene: 13. CDR1 SGHRS and CDR2 YFSETQ come from the germline V gene. CDR3 length: 15 amino acids. The V call is TRBV5-1, the J call TRBJ1-1, with 8 bases fitting TRBD1. The clonotype originates from a female donor with papillary thyroid cancer or a benign thyroid nodule (not recorded which). Some clones in this sample may be carry-over from other donors' samples. The sequenced sample consisted of blood. CDR3 nucleotides: TGCGCCAGCAGATCCGACAGGGGTTTCGGCAATGAAGCTTTCTTT. This gives the protein CASRSDRGFGNEAFF.